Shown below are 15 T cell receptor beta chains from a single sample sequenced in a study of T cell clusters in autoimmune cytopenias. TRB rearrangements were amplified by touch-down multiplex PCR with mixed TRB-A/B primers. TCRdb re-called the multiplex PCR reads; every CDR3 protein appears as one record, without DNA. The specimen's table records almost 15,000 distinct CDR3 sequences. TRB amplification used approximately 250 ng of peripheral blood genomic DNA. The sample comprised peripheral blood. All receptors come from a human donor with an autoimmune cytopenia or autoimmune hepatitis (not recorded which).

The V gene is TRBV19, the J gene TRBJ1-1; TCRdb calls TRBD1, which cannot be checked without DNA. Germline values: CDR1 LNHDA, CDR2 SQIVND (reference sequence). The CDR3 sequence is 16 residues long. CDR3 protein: CASSIDGGGTYTEAFF.

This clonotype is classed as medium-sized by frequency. The CDR3: CSAGGFGEQYF. The rearrangement links TRBV29-1 to TRBJ2-7; TCRdb reports TRBD2, a call that lacks DNA to check it against. This CDR3 region has 11 residues. Germline V lookup: CDR1 SQVTM, CDR2 ANQGSEA.

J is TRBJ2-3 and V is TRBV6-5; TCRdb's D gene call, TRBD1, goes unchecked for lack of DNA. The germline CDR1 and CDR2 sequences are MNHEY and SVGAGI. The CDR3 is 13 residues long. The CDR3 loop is CASSSRQGDTQYF.

The CDR3 loop reads CATSLRGGQGSYEQYF. V is TRBV24-1 and J is TRBJ2-7; TCRdb designates TRBD2, a call that cannot be tested without DNA. Germline V lookup: CDR1 KGHDR, CDR2 SFDVKD. The CDR3 loop spans 16 amino acids.

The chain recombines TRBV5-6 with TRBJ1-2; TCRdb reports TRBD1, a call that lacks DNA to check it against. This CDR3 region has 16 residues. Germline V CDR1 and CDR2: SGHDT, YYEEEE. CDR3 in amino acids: CASSLGLGQGDYGYTF.

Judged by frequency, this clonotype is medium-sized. The CDR3 loop is CSVASSGGGNEQFF. The chain links TRBV29-1 to TRBJ2-1; TCRdb gives TRBD2 as the D gene, but with no DNA this cannot be confirmed. This CDR3 comprises 14 residues. The germline gives CDR1 SQVTM, CDR2 ANQGSEA.

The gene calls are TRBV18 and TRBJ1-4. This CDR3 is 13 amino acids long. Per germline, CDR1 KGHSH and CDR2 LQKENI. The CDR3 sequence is CASSPQGYEKLFF.

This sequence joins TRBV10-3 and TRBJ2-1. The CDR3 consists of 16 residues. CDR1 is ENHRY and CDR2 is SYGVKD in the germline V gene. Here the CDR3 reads CAISESSQGSSNEQFF.

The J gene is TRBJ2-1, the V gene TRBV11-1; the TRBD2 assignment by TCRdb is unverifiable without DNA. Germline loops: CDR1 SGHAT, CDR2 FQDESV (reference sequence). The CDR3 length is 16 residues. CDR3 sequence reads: CASTSLAGAAYNEQFF.

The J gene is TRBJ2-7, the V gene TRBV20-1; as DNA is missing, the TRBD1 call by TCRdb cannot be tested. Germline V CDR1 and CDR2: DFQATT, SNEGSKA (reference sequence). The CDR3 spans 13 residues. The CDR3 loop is CSASKEAGYEQYF.

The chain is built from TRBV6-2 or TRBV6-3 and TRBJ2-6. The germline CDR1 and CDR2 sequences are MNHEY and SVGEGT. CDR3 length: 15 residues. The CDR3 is CASSYWPSGANVLTF.

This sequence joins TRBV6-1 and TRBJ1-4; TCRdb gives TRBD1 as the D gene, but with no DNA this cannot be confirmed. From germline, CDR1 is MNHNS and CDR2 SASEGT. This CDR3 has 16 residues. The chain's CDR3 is CASRSRSLVNGEKLFF.

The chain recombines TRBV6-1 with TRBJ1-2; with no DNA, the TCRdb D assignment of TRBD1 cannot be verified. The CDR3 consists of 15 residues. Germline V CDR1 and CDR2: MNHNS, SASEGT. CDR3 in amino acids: CASSEYTGGANGYTF.

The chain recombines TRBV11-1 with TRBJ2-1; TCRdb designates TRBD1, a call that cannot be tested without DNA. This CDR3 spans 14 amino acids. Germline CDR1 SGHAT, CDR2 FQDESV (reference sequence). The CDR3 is CASSLTGRGGEQFF.

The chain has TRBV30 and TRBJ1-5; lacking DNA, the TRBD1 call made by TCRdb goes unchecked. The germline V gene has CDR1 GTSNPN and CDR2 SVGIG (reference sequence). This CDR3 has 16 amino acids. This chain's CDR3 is CAWRGQGGLSNQPQHF.